This TCR beta chain was sequenced in a study of shared clonotypes between healthy human individuals. Germline assignment: CDR1 KGHSH and CDR2 LQKENI. This CDR3 has 14 amino acids. Trimming cost V 3 bases and J 6 bases, with 15 bases left between them. This table comes from immunoSEQ multiplex PCR, and its TCRdb copy is limited to in-frame clones, with some not included. In the table there are over 950,000 clones, approximately 80% of which are singletons. The chain carries TRBV18 and TRBJ2-7, with D perhaps being TRBD1 or TRBD2 (5 bases each). The TCR comes from a man younger than 35 in good health. Some clones in this sample may be carry-over from other donors' samples. The specimen was memory CD4+ T cells from PBMCs. Stated subset: CD45RA-negative fraction. CDR3 region: CASSPGTSEVEQYF. In DNA form, the CDR3 reads TGTGCCAGCTCACCTGGGACCTCAGAGGTCGAGCAGTACTTC.